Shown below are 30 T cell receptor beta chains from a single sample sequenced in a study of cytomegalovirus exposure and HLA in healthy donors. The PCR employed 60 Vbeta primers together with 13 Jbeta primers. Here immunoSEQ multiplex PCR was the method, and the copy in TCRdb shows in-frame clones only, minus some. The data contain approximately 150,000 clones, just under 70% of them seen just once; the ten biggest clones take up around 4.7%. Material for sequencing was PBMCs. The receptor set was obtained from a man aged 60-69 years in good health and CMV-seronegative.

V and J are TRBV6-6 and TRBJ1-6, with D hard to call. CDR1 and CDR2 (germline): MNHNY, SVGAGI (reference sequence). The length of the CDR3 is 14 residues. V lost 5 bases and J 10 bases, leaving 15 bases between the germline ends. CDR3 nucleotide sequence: TGTGCCAGCAGTGCCGGCGGTCCCACCTCACCCCTCCACTTT. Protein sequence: CASSAGGPTSPLHF.

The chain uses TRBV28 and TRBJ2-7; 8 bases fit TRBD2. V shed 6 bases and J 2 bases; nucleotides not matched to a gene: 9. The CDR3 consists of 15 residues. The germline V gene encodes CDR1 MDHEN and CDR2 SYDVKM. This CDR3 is CASRPPGGEAYEQYF. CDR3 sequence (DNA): TGTGCCAGCAGACCCCCGGGAGGGGAGGCCTACGAGCAGTACTTC.

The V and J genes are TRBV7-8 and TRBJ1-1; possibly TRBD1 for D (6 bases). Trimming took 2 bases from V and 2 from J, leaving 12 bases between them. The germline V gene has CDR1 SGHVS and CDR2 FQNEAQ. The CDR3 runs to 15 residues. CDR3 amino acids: CASSLTGGGNTEAFF. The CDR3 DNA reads TGTGCCAGCAGCTTAACGGGGGGGGGCAACACTGAAGCTTTCTTT.

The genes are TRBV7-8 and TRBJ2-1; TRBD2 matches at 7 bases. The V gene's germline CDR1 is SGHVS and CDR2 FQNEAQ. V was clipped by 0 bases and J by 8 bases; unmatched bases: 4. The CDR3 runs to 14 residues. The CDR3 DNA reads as TGTGCCAGCAGCTTAGCTAGACTAGCCGATGAGCAGTTCTTC. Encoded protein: CASSLARLADEQFF.

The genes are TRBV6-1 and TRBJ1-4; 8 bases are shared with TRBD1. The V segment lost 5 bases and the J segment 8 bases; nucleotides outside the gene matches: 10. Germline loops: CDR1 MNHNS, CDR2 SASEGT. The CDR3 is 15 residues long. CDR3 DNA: TGTGCCAGCAGTTCTTACAGGGGGGGGCAAGAAAAACTGTTTTTT. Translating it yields CASSSYRGGQEKLFF.

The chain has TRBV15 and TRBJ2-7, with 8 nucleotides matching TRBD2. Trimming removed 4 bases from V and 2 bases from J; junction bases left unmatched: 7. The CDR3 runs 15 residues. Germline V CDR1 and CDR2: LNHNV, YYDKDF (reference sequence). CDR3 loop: CATSIVAGGTYEQYF. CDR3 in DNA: TGTGCCACCAGCATAGTGGCGGGAGGTACCTACGAGCAGTACTTC.

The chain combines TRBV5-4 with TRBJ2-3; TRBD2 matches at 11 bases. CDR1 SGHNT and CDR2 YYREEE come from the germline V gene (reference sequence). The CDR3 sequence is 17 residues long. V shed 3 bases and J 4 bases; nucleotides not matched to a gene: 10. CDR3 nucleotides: TGTGCCAGCAGCTCTATAGCGGGAGGGCCGGTTGCAGATACGCAGTATTTT. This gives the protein CASSSIAGGPVADTQYF. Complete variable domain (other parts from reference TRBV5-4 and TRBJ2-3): ETGVTQSPTHLIKTRGQQVTLRCSSQSGHNTVSWYQQALGQGPQFIFQYYREEENGRGNFPPRFSGLQFPNYSSELNVNALELDDSALYLCASSSIAGGPVADTQYFGPGTRLTVL.

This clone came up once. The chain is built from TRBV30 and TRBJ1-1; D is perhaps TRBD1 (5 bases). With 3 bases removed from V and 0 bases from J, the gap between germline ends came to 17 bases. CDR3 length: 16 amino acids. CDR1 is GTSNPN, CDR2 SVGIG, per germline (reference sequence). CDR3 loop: CAWSRLDSYMNTEAFF. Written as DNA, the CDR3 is TGTGCCTGGAGCCGACTCGACAGCTACATGAACACTGAAGCTTTCTTT.

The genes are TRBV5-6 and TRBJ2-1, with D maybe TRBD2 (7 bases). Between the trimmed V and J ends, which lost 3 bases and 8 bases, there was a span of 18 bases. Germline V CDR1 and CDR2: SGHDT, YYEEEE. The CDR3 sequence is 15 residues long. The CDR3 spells CASSWGGGASDEQFF. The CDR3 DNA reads TGTGCCAGCAGCTGGGGGGGCGGGGCTAGCGATGAGCAGTTCTTC.

CDR3 bases: TGCGCCAGCAGCGTAAGTCCAGGGGATGCCGAAGCTTTCTTT. Amino acids: CASSVSPGDAEAFF. The V call is TRBV10-1, the J call TRBJ1-1; the D gene is possibly TRBD1 (6 bases). The CDR3 extends over 14 amino acids. Trimming removed 6 bases at V and 8 bases at J, with 19 bases between. Per germline, CDR1 WNHNN and CDR2 SYGVQD (reference sequence).

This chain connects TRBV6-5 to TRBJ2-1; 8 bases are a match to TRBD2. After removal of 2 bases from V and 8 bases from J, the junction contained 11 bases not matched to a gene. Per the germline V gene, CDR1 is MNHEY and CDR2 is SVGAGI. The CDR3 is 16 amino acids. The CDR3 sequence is CASSYGLAGGGDEQFF. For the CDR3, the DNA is TGTGCCAGCAGTTACGGACTCGCGGGAGGAGGGGATGAGCAGTTCTTC.

This chain's CDR3 is CASSKQYSPLHF. The DNA of the CDR3 is TGTGCCAGCAGTAAACAGTATTCACCCCTCCACTTT. V is TRBV6-5 and J is TRBJ1-6; no clear D gene. In germline, CDR1 is MNHEY, CDR2 SVGAGI. The CDR3 is 12 amino acids. The ends were cut back, 5 bases at V and 8 bases at J, with 7 bases in the middle.

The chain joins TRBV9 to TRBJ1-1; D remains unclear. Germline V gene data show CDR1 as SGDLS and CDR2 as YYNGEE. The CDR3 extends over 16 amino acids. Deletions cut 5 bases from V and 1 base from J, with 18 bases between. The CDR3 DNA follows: TGTGCCAGCAGGCCAATTCGGGTCGTCGGGAACACTGAAGCTTTCTTT. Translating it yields CASRPIRVVGNTEAFF.

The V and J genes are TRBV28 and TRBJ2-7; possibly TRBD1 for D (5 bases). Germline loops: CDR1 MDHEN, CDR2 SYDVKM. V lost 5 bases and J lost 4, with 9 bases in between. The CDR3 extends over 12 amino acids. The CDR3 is CASSPRVYEQYF. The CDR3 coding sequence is TGTGCCAGCAGTCCCAGGGTTTACGAGCAGTACTTC.

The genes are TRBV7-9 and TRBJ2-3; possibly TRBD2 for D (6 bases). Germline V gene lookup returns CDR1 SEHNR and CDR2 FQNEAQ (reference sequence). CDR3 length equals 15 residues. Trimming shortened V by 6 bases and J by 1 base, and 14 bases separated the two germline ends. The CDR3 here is CASRPQRAGTDTQYF. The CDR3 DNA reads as TGTGCCAGCAGGCCACAGCGGGCAGGCACAGATACGCAGTATTTT.

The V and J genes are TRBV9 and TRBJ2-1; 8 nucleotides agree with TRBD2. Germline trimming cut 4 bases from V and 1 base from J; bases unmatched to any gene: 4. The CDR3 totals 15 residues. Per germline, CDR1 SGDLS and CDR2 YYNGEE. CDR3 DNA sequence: TGTGCCAGCAGCAAATCTAGCGGGTCCTACAATGAGCAGTTCTTC. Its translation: CASSKSSGSYNEQFF. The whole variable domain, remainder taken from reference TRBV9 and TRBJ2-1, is DSGVTQTPKHLITATGQRVTLRCSPRSGDLSVYWYQQSLDQGLQFLIQYYNGEERAKGNILERFSAQQFPDLHSELNLSSLELGDSALYFCASSKSSGSYNEQFFGPGTRLTVL.

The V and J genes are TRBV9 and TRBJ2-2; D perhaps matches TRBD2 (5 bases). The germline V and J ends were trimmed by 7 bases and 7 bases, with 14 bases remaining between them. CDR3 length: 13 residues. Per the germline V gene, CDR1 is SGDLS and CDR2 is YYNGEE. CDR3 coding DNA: TGTGCCAGCGCCAGAGGGCGCAACGGGGAGCTGTTTTTT. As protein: CASARGRNGELFF.

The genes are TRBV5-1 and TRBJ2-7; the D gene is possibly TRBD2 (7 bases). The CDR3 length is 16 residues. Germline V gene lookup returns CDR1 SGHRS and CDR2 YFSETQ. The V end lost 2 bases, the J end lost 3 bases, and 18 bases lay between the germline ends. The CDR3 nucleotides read TGCGCCAGCAGCTTAAGGACAGACCGCGGGGGCTACGAGCAGTACTTC. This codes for CASSLRTDRGGYEQYF.

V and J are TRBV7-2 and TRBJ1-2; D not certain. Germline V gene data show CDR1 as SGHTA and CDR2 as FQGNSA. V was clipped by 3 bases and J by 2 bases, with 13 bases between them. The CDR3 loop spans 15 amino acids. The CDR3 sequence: CASSFPGRENYGYTF. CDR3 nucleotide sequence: TGTGCCAGCAGCTTCCCCGGGAGAGAAAACTATGGCTACACCTTC.

CDR3 in DNA: TGTGCCAGCTCACCAGTCGACGGGGCGAACACCGGGGAGCTGTTTTTT. Translated: CASSPVDGANTGELFF. This chain connects TRBV18 to TRBJ2-2; tentative D call: TRBD2 (5 bases). The V end was cut by 2 bases, the J end by 0 bases, with 10 bases between. There are 16 residues in the CDR3. The germline V gene encodes CDR1 KGHSH and CDR2 LQKENI.

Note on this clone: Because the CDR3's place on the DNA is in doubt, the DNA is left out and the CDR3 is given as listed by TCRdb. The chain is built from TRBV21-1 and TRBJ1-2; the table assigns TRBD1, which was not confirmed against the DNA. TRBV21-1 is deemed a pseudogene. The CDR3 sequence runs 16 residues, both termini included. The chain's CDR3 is CASSTLSDIYLCGYTF.

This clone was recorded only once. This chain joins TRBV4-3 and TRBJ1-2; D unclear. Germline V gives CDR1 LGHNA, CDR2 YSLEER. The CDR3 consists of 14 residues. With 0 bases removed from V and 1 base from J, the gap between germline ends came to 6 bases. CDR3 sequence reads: CASSQDAGNYGYTF. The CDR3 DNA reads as TGCGCCAGCAGCCAAGATGCGGGTAACTATGGCTACACCTTC.

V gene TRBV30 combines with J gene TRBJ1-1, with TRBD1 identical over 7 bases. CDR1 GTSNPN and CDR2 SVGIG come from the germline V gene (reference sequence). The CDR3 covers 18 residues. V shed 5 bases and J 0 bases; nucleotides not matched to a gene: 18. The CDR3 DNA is TGTGCCTGGGTATTGCACCCCCGGGACAGAAAATTGAACACTGAAGCTTTCTTT. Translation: CAWVLHPRDRKLNTEAFF.

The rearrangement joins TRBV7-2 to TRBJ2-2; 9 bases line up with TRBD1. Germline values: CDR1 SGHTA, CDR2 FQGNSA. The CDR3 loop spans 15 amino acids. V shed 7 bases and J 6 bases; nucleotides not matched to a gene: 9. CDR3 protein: CASKQGAPGAGELFF. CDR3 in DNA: TGTGCCAGCAAACAGGGGGCCCCAGGGGCCGGGGAGCTGTTTTTT. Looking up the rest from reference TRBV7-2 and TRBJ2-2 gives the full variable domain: GAGVSQSPSNKVTEKGKDVELRCDPISGHTALYWYRQSLGQGLEFLIYFQGNSAPDKSGLPSDRFSAERTGGSVSTLTIQRTQQEDSAVYLCASKQGAPGAGELFFGEGSRLTVL.

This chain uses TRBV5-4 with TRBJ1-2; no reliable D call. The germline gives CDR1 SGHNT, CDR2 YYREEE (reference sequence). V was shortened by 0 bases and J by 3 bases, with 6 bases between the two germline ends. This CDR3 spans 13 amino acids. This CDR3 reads CASSLGRDYGYTF. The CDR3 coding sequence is TGTGCCAGCAGCTTGGGTCGTGACTATGGCTACACCTTC.

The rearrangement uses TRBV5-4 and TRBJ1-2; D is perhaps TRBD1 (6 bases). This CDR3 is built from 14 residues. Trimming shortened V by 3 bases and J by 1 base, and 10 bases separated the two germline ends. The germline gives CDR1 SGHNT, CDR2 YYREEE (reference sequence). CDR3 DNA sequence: TGTGCCAGCAGCTGGGCAGGGGTTAACTATGGCTACACCTTC. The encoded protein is CASSWAGVNYGYTF.

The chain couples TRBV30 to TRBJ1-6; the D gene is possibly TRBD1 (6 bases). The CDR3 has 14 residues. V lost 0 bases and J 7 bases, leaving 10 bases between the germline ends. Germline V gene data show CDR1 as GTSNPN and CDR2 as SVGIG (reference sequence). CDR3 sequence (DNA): TGTGCCTGGAGTGTACTGGGGGCAAATTCACCCCTCCACTTT. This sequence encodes CAWSVLGANSPLHF. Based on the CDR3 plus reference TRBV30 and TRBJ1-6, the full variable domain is SQTIHQWPATLVQPVGSPLSLECTVEGTSNPNLYWYRQAAGRGLQLLFYSVGIGQISSEVPQNLSASRPQDRQFILSSKKLLLSDSGFYLCAWSVLGANSPLHFGNGTRLTVT.

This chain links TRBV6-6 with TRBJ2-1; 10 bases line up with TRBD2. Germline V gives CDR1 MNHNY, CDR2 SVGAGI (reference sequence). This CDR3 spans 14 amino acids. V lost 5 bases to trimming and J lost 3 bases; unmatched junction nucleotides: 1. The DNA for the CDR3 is TGTGCCAGCAGTCAGCGGGAGGGCTACAATGAGCAGTTCTTC. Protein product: CASSQREGYNEQFF.

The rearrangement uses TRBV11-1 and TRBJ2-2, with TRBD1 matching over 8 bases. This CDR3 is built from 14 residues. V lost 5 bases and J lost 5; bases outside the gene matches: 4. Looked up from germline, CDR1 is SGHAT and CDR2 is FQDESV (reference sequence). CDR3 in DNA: TGTGCCAGCAGCCTTCGGGACAGGACCGGGGAGCTGTTTTTT. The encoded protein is CASSLRDRTGELFF. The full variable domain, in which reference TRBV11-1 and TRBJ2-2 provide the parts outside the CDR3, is EAEVAQSPRYKITEKSQAVAFWCDPISGHATLYWYRQILGQGPELLVQFQDESVVDDSQLPKDRFSAERLKGVDSTLKIQPAELGDSAMYLCASSLRDRTGELFFGEGSRLTVL.

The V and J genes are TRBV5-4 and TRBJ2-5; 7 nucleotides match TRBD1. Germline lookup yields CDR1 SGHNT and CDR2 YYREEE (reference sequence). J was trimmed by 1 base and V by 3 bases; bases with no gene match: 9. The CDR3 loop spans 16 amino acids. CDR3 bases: TGTGCCAGCAGCTCCAATACAGGGGTCCCCCAAGAGACCCAGTACTTC. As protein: CASSSNTGVPQETQYF.